Listed below are T cell receptor beta chains from one sample, sequenced in a study of T cells after yellow fever vaccination. TCRdb fed the 5' RACE reads into MiXCR, producing one record per CDR3 protein. Among 300,000 to 350,000 distinct CDR3 sequences, over 3.5% were seen once, and the ten largest hold roughly 19%. Sequencing was performed on PBMCs, taken 15 days after the yellow fever booster vaccination. Receptors were obtained from a man between 18 and 35 years old who received the YFV17D yellow fever vaccine. CDR3s include the opening cysteine and the closing phenylalanine or tryptophan.

TRBV20-1,TRBJ2-3,CSAGSGRVTDTQYF
TRBV5-1,TRBJ2-5,CASSGGPGETQYF
TRBV3-1,TRBJ2-5,CASSQGSVGETQYF
TRBV28,TRBJ2-4,CASSFNRLAKNIQYF
TRBV24-1,TRBJ2-5,CATSAQGVTQYF
TRBV9,TRBJ2-5,CASSQSGGALQETQYF
TRBV27,TRBJ2-7,CASSLSWTGSYEQYF
TRBV11-2,TRBJ2-1,CASSLMRGVSSNEQFF
TRBV10-3,TRBJ1-1,CAQRQGWDTEAFF
TRBV6-2/TRBV6-3,TRBJ2-5,CASVARGREETQYF
TRBV12-3/TRBV12-4,TRBJ2-5,CASGLGAPPGRETQYF
TRBV5-1,TRBJ2-7,CASSDRASYEQYF
TRBV27,TRBJ2-2,CASSRLAGPVGELFF
TRBV7-9,TRBJ1-1,CASSRGGITEAFF
TRBV20-1,TRBJ1-1,CSASPDENTEAFF
TRBV7-2,TRBJ2-7,CASSLRLAGDSYEQYF
TRBV5-1,TRBJ2-7,CASSPTDFALHEQYF
TRBV6-5,TRBJ1-2,CASSYNPAGKDGYTF
TRBV5-1,TRBJ1-2,CASSITTGNYGYTF
TRBV4-3,TRBJ2-1,CASSQGGQGYEQFF
TRBV10-3,TRBJ1-1,CGSGGDTEAFF
TRBV12-3/TRBV12-4,TRBJ1-1,CASSFGLGTEAFF
TRBV7-9,TRBJ2-3,CASIQRGLTDTQYF
TRBV2,TRBJ1-5,CASRQGPGPQHF
TRBV12-3/TRBV12-4,TRBJ2-5,CASSRLAEETQYF
TRBV7-8,TRBJ1-6,CASRRGRSSYNSPLHF
TRBV9,TRBJ1-2,CASSVANNYGYTF
TRBV6-1,TRBJ1-6,CASDRDYNSPLHF
TRBV20-1,TRBJ2-5,CSATLGRETQYF
TRBV6-5,TRBJ1-6,CASSYYSGANSPLHF
TRBV27,TRBJ1-2,CASRQTEFYGYTF
TRBV6-2/TRBV6-3,TRBJ1-5,CASQDPGALGQPQHF
TRBV20-1,TRBJ1-6,CSASSTYNSPLHF
TRBV5-1,TRBJ2-1,CASSFRGVTYNEQFF
TRBV18,TRBJ2-3,CASSPLGGGGKDTQYF
TRBV3-1,TRBJ2-3,CASSPRGTDTQYF
TRBV7-2,TRBJ1-2,CASSLASYGYTF
TRBV29-1,TRBJ2-3,CSVKVGSSTDTQYF
TRBV5-1,TRBJ1-1,CASSLAGQEYTEAFF
TRBV7-8,TRBJ2-4,CASSLWYSGPENIQYF
TRBV19,TRBJ1-1,CASRRAKTEAFF
TRBV21-1,TRBJ1-4,CASSLEKLFF
TRBV12-3/TRBV12-4,TRBJ2-7,CARDGPTHEQYF